One sample yielded the 3 T cell receptor beta chains listed below, sequenced in a study of blood T cell repertoires in COVID-19. The table came from immunoSEQ multiplex PCR; TCRdb's copy has only in-frame clones and leaves some out. Among about 150,000 clones listed, more than 70% were seen once. The sequenced material came from peripheral blood. These receptors came from a human donor in a cohort sampled during active COVID-19.

The J gene is TRBJ1-6, the V gene TRBV19; the D gene is possibly TRBD1 (6 bases). The germline CDR1 and CDR2 sequences are LNHDA and SQIVND (reference sequence). V lost 7 bases to trimming and J lost 7 bases, with 11 bases between them. This CDR3 has 13 amino acids. CDR3 nucleotide sequence: TGTGCCAGTAATCAGGGGCGCAATTCACCCCTCCACTTT. This sequence encodes CASNQGRNSPLHF.

V gene TRBV6-2 or TRBV6-3 combines with J gene TRBJ2-1; 11 bases fit TRBD2. From germline, CDR1 is MNHEY and CDR2 SVGEGT. After removal of 2 bases from V and 8 bases from J, the junction contained 5 bases not matched to a gene. The length of the CDR3 is 15 residues. As DNA, the CDR3 is TGTGCCAGCAGTTACAGGCTAGCGGGGGGCCATGAGCAGTTCTTC. Translation gives CASSYRLAGGHEQFF.

This chain uses TRBV25-1 with TRBJ1-2; 8 nucleotides match TRBD1. Looked up from germline, CDR1 is MGHDK and CDR2 is SYGVNS. The CDR3 runs to 13 residues. V lost 7 bases to trimming and J lost 14 bases; unmatched junction nucleotides: 15. The CDR3 DNA follows: TGTGCCAGCATGATGGCGGGCCAGGGGGCGCAGACCTTC. Its protein is CASMMAGQGAQTF.